In its sample, the clone carrying this T cell receptor (beta chain) was seen once. Its matching antigen is unknown. CD45RO negativity and positive selection for CCR7 defined naive CD8 cells, a population that excluded terminally differentiated effector memory CD45RA+ cells. The data belong to a study of shared clonotypes between healthy human individuals. Overall study findings and caveats: A generally larger estimated richness was seen in naive subsets than in memory subsets.

J was trimmed by 0 bases and V by 3 bases; bases with no gene match: 7. Germline loops: CDR1 SGDLS, CDR2 YYNGEE. The CDR3 is 16 residues long. Researchers ran the assay at a deep level. Assay: immunoSEQ multiplex PCR; the TCRdb copy retains only in-frame clones and omits some. The sample records some 600,000 clones, 96% being singletons. The TCR comes from a woman under 40 in good health. The genes are TRBV9 and TRBJ2-3; 7 bases map to TRBD1. Material for sequencing was naive CD8+ T cells sorted from blood. CDR3 protein: CASSAMTGSSTDTQYF. The CDR3, as DNA: TGTGCCAGCAGCGCTATGACAGGGTCGAGCACAGATACGCAGTATTTT. Variable domain in full (rest from reference TRBV9 and TRBJ2-3): DSGVTQTPKHLITATGQRVTLRCSPRSGDLSVYWYQQSLDQGLQFLIQYYNGEERAKGNILERFSAQQFPDLHSELNLSSLELGDSALYFCASSAMTGSSTDTQYFGPGTRLTVL.